This T cell receptor beta chain came from a study of response to subunit inactivated influenza vaccine (dated by TCRdb to the late 2010s). As for the study more broadly: Deep quantitative T cell receptor repertoire profiling was used in the study to track responses to a trivalent subunit inactivated influenza vaccine. Results the study describes overall, beyond this receptor: According to the authors, only a limited number of new T cells may be recruited by each seasonal influenza vaccination.

About this clonotype: Its binding antigen is unknown. Base quality data are lacking; no much larger clone is found one base away.

The library was prepared using RT-PCR. Sequencing was performed on an Illumina HiSeq 2500. Using fastp trimming at Q25 and MiXCR clonotype assembly, TCRdb reanalyzed the public sequencing data and kept in-frame beta chains. CDR3 protein sequences are deduplicated, and each keeps its most common genes and DNA. The sample records around 580,000 distinct CDR3 sequences, over 9.5% of which are singletons. The biggest ten clones account for about a tenth of the sample. Relative to germline, V is missing 1 base and J is missing 1 base, with 3 bases of the junction outside any gene match. Reading from cysteine to phenylalanine, the CDR3 counts 15 amino acids. The kept DNA is CDR3 alone, 45 bases in frame from the first base. Based on the germline V gene, the CDR1 and CDR2 sequences are MDHEN and SYDVKM.

Specimen: PBMCs from blood, collected on the day of vaccination. The chain was built from TRBV28 and TRBJ2-7; 8 of the junction bases match TRBD2. The clonotype was recovered from a man over 45 who received an inactivated influenza vaccine. Donor details come from another sample of the same person, matched by shared clones. The CDR3 has the sequence CASSLSAGGSYEQYF. The DNA sequence is given as TGTGCCAGCAGTTTATCTGCGGGGGGTTCCTACGAGCAGTACTTC. The reference TRBV28 and TRBJ2-7 proteins fill in what lies around the CDR3, so the full variable domain reads DVKVTQSSRYLVKRTGEKVFLECVQDMDHENMFWYRQDPGLGLRLIYFSYDVKMKEKGDIPEGYSVSREKKERFSLILESASTNQTSMYLCASSLSAGGSYEQYFGPGTRLTVT.